The sample holds a few counts of the clone carrying this T cell receptor (beta chain). These data come from a study of CD8+ T cells in alopecia areata. The CDR3 is 15 residues long. Deletions cut 4 bases from V and 8 bases from J, with 21 bases between. Per germline, CDR1 SGHRS and CDR2 YFSETQ. cDNA reverse transcribed from extracted RNA served as the sequencing template. Sequenced by immunoSEQ multiplex PCR; TCRdb stores in-frame clones only, minus some. The sample holds under 250,000 clones, 50% to 65% seen once. Sequenced here: CD4+ T cells sorted from blood, sampled at week 0. This sequence was found in a human donor with alopecia areata. This rearrangement joins TRBV5-1 to TRBJ1-2, with D perhaps TRBD1 (6 bases). In DNA form, the CDR3 reads TGCGCCAGCAGCCATGCTGCAGGGGCGAAGGTCGGCTACACCTTC. The encoded protein is CASSHAAGAKVGYTF.